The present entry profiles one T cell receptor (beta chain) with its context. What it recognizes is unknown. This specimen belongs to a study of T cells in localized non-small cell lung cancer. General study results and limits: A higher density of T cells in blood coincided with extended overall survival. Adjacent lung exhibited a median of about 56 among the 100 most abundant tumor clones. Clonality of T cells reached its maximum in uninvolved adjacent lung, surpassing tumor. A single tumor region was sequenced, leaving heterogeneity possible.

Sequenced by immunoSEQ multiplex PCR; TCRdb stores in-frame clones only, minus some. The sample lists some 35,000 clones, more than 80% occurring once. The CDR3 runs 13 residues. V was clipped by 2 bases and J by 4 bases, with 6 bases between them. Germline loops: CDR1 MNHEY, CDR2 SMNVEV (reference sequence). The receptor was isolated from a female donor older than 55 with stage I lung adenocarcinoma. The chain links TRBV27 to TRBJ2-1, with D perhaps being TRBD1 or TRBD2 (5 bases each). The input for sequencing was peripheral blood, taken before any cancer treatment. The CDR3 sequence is CASSLGGYNEQFF. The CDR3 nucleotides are TGTGCCAGCAGTTTAGGGGGATACAATGAGCAGTTCTTC.